The entry below gives a single T cell receptor (beta chain) sequence along with its context. Authors' data handling: Amplification of reference gene primers was used by the study to estimate nucleated cell counts. Assay used: immunoSEQ multiplex PCR; TCRdb lists only in-frame clones, some missing. Clone size and V and J calls were adopted from that table, with D and trimming inferred from the DNA. The profile shows under 500,000 clones, around nine tenths of them singletons. This specimen belongs to a study of blood T cell repertoires in COVID-19. As for the study in general: From the United States, Italy and Spain came samples of acute and convalescent COVID-19. The cDNA or gDNA used as material had been derived from T cells, B-cell-depleted T cells, or PBMCs.

The receptor's source is a woman aged 25 to 45 with acute or convalescent COVID-19. The sample taken for sequencing was peripheral blood.

In DNA form, the CDR3 reads TGTGCCAGCAGCTCGAGCGGGGGGGACTATGATGAGCAGTTCTTC. It translates to CASSSSGGDYDEQFF. V gene TRBV7-7 combines with J gene TRBJ2-1, with 10 positions matching TRBD2. CDR1 and CDR2 from the germline V gene are SSHAT and FNYEAQ (reference sequence). The V gene end was trimmed by 4 bases and the J gene end by 8 bases; junction bases not matched to a gene: 8. The CDR3 consists of 15 residues.